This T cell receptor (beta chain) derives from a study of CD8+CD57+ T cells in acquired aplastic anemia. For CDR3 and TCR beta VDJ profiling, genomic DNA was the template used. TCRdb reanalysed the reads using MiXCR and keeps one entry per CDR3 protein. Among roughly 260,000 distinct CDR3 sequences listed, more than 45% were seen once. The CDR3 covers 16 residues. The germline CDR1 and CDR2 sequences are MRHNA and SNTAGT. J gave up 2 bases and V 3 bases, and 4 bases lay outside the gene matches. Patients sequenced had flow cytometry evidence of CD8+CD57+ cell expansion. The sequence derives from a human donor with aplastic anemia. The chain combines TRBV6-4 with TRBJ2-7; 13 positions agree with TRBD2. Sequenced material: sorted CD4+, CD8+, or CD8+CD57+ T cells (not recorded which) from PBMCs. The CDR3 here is CASSEQGTSGAYEQYF. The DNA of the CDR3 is TGTGCCAGCAGTGAGCAAGGGACTAGCGGGGCCTACGAGCAGTACTTC.